This T cell receptor (beta chain) was retrieved from a study of blood T cell repertoires in COVID-19. On the study more broadly: COVID-19 samples from acute and convalescent phases originated in the United States, Italy and Spain. T cells, B-cell-depleted T cells, or PBMCs provided the cDNA or gDNA that served as material.

TCRdb's copy holds only in-frame clones and misses some; the assay was immunoSEQ multiplex PCR. The sample consists of about 440,000 clones, about 85% of them appearing once. CDR1 and CDR2 (germline): MNHEY, SMNVEV (reference sequence). Trimming took off 2 bases at V and 6 bases at J, with 5 bases between the two ends. This CDR3 contains 12 residues. Individuals aged 18 to 89 years were recruited from 24 US areas. Cohort allocation depended upon clinical history that participants reported. Source material: PBMCs or T cells enriched from blood (not recorded which). The V call is TRBV27, the J call TRBJ1-5; D remains unclear. The receptor's source is a woman between 18 and 29 years old with acute COVID-19. CDR3 residues: CASSLPGQPQHF. CDR3 DNA: TGTGCCAGCAGTTTACCGGGTCAGCCCCAGCATTTT.